The entry below describes one T cell receptor beta chain. Its antigen remains unknown. This sample was included in a study of vaccination and CD4 T cells after COVID-19. Across the study: Recovered patients in the cohort numbered six men and four women, two of them Hispanic.

Described treatment: approximately 11-day PBMC culture with coronavirus spike peptide pools or control peptides (ViraFEST assay). Deletions cut 0 bases from V and 5 bases from J, with 1 base between. The CDR3 runs 11 residues. Germline assignment: CDR1 MRHNA and CDR2 SNTAGT. Sequenced with the Oncomine TCR Beta short-read assay was DNA taken from cultured CD4+ T cells. MiXCR was run by TCRdb on the PCR reads, yielding one entry per CDR3 protein. The sample lists under 20,000 distinct CDR3 sequences; approximately 31% were seen once. Sequencing was performed on cultured CD4+ T cells from blood. This TCR derives from a human donor with COVID-19. The chain combines TRBV6-4 with TRBJ2-5; D gene unclear. The chain's CDR3 is CASSDSETQYF. CDR3 coding DNA: TGTGCCAGCAGTGACTCTGAGACCCAGTACTTC.